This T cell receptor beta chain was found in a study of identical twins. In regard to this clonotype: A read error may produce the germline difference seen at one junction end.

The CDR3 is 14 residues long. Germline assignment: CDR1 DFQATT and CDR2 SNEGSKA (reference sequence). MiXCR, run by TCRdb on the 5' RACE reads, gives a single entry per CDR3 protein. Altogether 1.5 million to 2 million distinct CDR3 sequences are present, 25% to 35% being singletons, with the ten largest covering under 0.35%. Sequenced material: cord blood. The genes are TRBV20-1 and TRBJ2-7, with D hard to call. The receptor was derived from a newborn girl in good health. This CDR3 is CSASEGFSSYGQYF. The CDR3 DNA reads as TGCAGTGCTAGTGAAGGATTTAGCTCCTACGGGCAGTACTTC.